This T cell receptor beta chain is from a study of cytomegalovirus exposure and HLA in healthy donors (dated by TCRdb to 2016 to 2017). About the investigation overall: In an earlier analysis of fewer than 750 of the donors, 276 Gb of sequence data and approximately 100 million unique TCR beta sequences from 180 million or so T cells were reported. HLA typing included class I and class II loci at four-digit resolution. In a later analysis, previously published TCR beta repertoires from 666 donors were re-analyzed and high-resolution HLA genotyping was added so that TCR occurrence patterns could be studied. Among roughly 400 genotyped donors of the cohort, an average of around 240,000 unique TCR beta nucleotide sequences were sequenced per donor, about a sixth of them non-productive. An early release that covered roughly 600 HLA-typed donors contained around 330 gigabases of sequencing data and 80 million or so unique TCR sequences. Donor age, sex, ethnicity and CMV serostatus were compiled alongside the repertoire data. All discovery cohort repertoires had been generated on a single sequencing platform. In addition to the first cohort of approximately 650 subjects, a separate validation cohort of 120 different subjects was used. The T cell repertoires of around 670 subjects were profiled by immunosequencing and related to cytomegalovirus serostatus. Rather than drawing on any new phenotypic data, the later analysis identified candidate immune exposures from TCR beta sequences and the way those sequences occurred across donors. In a later genetic analysis, genome-wide SNP genotypes for about 65% of the roughly 670 donors were used, and that subset was treated as a discovery cohort. To predict cytomegalovirus infection status, the study brought together high-throughput TCR immunosequencing, statistical association of individual TCRs with disease status, and machine learning. In an earlier analysis of 587 of the donors, high-throughput TCR beta sequencing was used to judge whether each TCR beta V gene segment behaved as functional or pseudogenic. The aim of the study was to test whether cataloging public T cell receptors could identify signatures of past pathogen exposure. Of the 398 genotyped donors, 81% were placed in the genetic ancestry cluster associated with self-reported Caucasian donors. Four to six DR-DQ haplotypes were handled as single units for association and clustering because linkage in the cohort was strong. Typing coverage varied by locus: roughly 629-630 donors for A, B, C, DRB1 and DQB1; approximately 520 for DQA1; some 610 for DPA1; about 450 for DPB1. Results the study describes overall, beyond this receptor: A later genetic analysis associated a missense DCLRE1C variant with V-gene and J-gene trimming of TCR beta chains, and an independent cohort replicated the association. Correlated functional status among segregating V segments might reflect linkage disequilibrium, but an unknown experimental factor could not be ruled out. The authors suggested that the approach could potentially be generalized to other disease states and immunological phenotypes. The earlier analysis of 450 to 700 of the donors excluded roughly 17 rarely observed V segments, including chromosome 9 orphons, because counts were too low. In a later analysis, the rate of TCR association differed among HLA loci, with DRB1 alleles having the most associated TCRs and HLA-C alleles having the fewest. In a later analysis, HLA-associated TCR beta chains were found to be more clonally expanded and to have lower generation probabilities than equally common non-associated chains. In vitro tests confirmed that a few of the cytomegalovirus-associated TCR beta chains recognize cytomegalovirus antigens. In this cohort, only TCR beta chains were sequenced, and detectable features were limited by the absence of alpha or paired-chain data. Most TCR sequences were observed very rarely across donors, whereas some public TCRs were present in many individuals. A later analysis found that most CMV-associated TCR beta chains appeared HLA-restricted, with HLA associations seemingly driven largely by CMV exposure. In a later analysis, about 17,000 TCR beta sequences were associated with specific HLA alleles at a false discovery rate of 0.05. A further reported finding was that TCR beta sequences accurately predicted the HLA-A and HLA-B alleles for most subjects in the first cohort. Assigning TCR associations to individual alleles was difficult when HLA alleles, especially DR and DQ, strongly co-occurred. A group of highly shared sequence variants was considered likely to be a technical artifact of the sequencing pipeline. Roughly uniform sequencing depth across donors was assumed in presence/absence analyses, although this assumption may not hold. In the study, around 160 TCR beta chains were listed as associated with cytomegalovirus. Immune exposure information for the cohort was limited to CMV serostatus. In an earlier analysis of fewer than 750 of the donors, most TCR beta V segments were observed in productive rearrangements about 87% or about 30% of the time, broadly matching IMGT annotations. According to a later genetic analysis, donors in an Asian-associated ancestry cluster had fewer N-insertions in productive TCRs than the approximately 650-donor mean. The classifier was reported to diagnose cytomegalovirus status with high specificity and sensitivity in both the original and validation cohorts. The 87-base-pair reads could not distinguish some IMGT-functional V segments, including TRBV6-2 and TRBV6-3, so those segments were excluded. Because HLA typing was missing for some donors at each locus, association tests included only the typed subset. According to a later analysis, parvovirus B19, influenza, CMV and Epstein-Barr virus appeared linked to several top co-occurrence clusters.

Libraries were prepared through the immunoSEQ multiplex PCR assay. For the multiplex PCR, a mixture combining 60 forward primers for TCR Vbeta segments and 13 reverse primers for TCR Jbeta segments was used. The CDR3 region of rearranged TCR beta genes was amplified from genomic DNA with a multiplex PCR assay. Amplified TCR beta libraries were sequenced as 87-base-pair reads on the Illumina HiSeq System. Regarding the original processing steps: A later analysis counted 75 million to 100 million unique TCR beta chains across the 700 or so repertoires, and roughly 9.9 million of these chains were shared by at least two donors. Raw reads were error-corrected and collapsed into unique sequences with a nearest-neighbor algorithm that merged closely related sequences to remove PCR and sequencing errors. V, D and J gene segments were assigned by aligning CDR3 sequences to IMGT reference sequences. For a sequence to be retained, a match of at least six nucleotides was required to both a V gene segment and a J gene segment. A rearrangement was called productive if the CDR3 had no stop codons and remained in frame with V and J, and every other rearrangement was called non-productive. Following IMGT convention, CDR3 was defined as the stretch from the second conserved V-encoded cysteine to the conserved J-encoded phenylalanine. The earlier analysis of 450 to 750 of the donors excluded any sequence lacking an unambiguous match to a single V gene segment. An earlier analysis of fewer than 750 of the donors classified V segments as functional when productive rearrangements were above 56.7% and as segregating when the standard deviation between donors was above 5%. A statistical classification framework was built to diagnose cytomegalovirus status from the catalog of TCR beta chain sequences. In a later analysis, V and J genes were assigned by comparing TCR nucleotide sequences against IMGT/GENE-DB human TR gene sequences. Using the TCRdist pipeline, a later analysis assigned CDR3 sequences along with most-parsimonious VDJ recombination scenarios. A later analysis defined each TCR beta chain by its CDR3 amino acid sequence plus V-gene family, and excluded reads lacking a unique V-gene family. As a way to deal with suspected cross-contamination and a sequencing artifact, a later analysis dropped hundreds of nucleotide sequences that were highly shared and had low generation probability. For each public chain, a later analysis derived a clonal expansion index from normalized ranks of inferred template counts within each repertoire. A later analysis computed generation probabilities with a VDJ recombination model fitted to out-of-frame rearrangements, and checked the results against IGoR. In a later analysis, TCR-TCR, TCR-HLA and TCR-CMV co-occurrence was scored with hypergeometric tests, and a repertoire-size bias correction was applied to TCR pairs. A later analysis estimated false discovery rates by permuting HLA or CMV assignments 20 times. In a later analysis, co-occurring TCRs were grouped with DBSCAN, and TCRdist sequence similarity was added when clustering was performed within HLA-allele-positive subsets. Co-occurrence clustering excluded repertoires with fewer than 30,000 or more than 120,000 public chains, plus five with anomalous nucleotide sharing. Imported from immuneACCESS, the table was reduced by TCRdb to in-frame sequences with V and J called. These copies leave out some clones; in studies compared against another copy, an unresolved V gene accounts for under half, and the cause of the remainder is not known. V and J calls plus clone size are reproduced from that table; the DNA served to infer D and trimming. The table of this sample itemizes 100,000 to 150,000 clones. Around 2.4% of the sample is in the top ten clones.

Note on this clone: The specificity of this receptor is unknown.

The cohort consisted of 600 to 700 healthy bone marrow donors. At the time of sampling, every cohort member was nominally healthy, though immune exposures that went unrecorded were likely present. The donor was CMV seronegative and was included in the group of under 450 seronegative cohort members. Each donor provided a peripheral blood sample, and peripheral blood mononuclear cells were used for TCR beta sequencing. The Qiagen DNeasy Blood Extraction Kit was used to extract genomic DNA from the blood cell samples. V is reduced by 1 base and J by 4 bases, leaving a spacing of 13 bases between them. The germline V gene yields LGHNA for CDR1 and YSLEER for CDR2. From the cysteine up to the phenylalanine, the CDR3 has a length of 15 residues. The kept DNA is CDR3 alone, 45 bases in frame from the first base.

Sequenced material: PBMCs. The rearrangement joined TRBV4-3 to TRBJ1-1; the D gene is unclear. The sequence came from a man aged 40-50 years in good health and CMV-seronegative. The nucleotide sequence reads as follows: TGCGCCAGCAGCCAAGTAGGTTTCCCGGGCACTGAAGCTTTCTTT. Translation gives CASSQVGFPGTEAFF.